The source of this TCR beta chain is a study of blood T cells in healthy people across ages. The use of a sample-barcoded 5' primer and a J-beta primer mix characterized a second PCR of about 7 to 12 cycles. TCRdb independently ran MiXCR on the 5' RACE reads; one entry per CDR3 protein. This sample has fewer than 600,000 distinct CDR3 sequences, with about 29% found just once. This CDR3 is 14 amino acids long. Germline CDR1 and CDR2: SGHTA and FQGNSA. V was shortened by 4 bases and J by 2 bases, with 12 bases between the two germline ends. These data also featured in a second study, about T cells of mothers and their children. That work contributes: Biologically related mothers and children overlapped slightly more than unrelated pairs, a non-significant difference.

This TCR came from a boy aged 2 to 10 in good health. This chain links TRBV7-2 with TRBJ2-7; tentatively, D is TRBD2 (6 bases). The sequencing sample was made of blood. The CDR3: CASSSELAPYEQYF. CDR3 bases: TGTGCCAGCAGCTCCGAACTAGCCCCCTACGAGCAGTACTTC.